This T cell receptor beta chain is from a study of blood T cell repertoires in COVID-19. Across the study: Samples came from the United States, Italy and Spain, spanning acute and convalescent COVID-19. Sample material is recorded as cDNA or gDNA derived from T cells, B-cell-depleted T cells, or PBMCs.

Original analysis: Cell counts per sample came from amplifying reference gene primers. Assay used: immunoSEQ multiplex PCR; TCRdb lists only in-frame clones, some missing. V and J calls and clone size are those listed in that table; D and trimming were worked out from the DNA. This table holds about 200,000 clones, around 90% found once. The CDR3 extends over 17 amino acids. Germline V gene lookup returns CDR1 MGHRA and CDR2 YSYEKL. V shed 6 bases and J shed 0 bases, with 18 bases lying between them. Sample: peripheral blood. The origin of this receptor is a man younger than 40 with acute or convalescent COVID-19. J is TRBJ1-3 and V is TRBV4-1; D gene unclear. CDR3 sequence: CASRQVGRSISGNTIYF. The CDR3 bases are TGCGCCAGCAGGCAGGTGGGCAGATCGATCTCTGGAAACACCATATATTTT.